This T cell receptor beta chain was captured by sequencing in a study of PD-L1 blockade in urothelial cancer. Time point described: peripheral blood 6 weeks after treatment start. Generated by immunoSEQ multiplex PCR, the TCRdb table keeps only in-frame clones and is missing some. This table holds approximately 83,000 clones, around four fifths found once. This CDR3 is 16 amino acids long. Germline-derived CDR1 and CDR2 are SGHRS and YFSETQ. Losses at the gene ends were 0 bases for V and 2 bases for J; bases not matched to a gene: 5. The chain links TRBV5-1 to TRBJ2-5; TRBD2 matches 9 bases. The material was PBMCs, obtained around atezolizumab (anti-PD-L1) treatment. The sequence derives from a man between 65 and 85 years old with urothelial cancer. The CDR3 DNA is TGCGCCAGCAGCTTGGTTAGCGGGGGCGAACAAGAGACCCAGTACTTC. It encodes CASSLVSGGEQETQYF.